This T cell receptor (beta chain) came from a study of cytomegalovirus exposure and HLA in healthy donors. The sample holds a few counts of this clone. In germline, CDR1 is SGHNT, CDR2 YYREEE (reference sequence). CDR3 length equals 13 residues. V was cut by 2 bases and J by 10 bases, with 15 bases left in between. Some clones are missing from TCRdb's copy, which holds only in-frame ones; the method was immunoSEQ multiplex PCR. Found here are approximately 88,000 clones, 96% of them singletons; the top ten hold about 1.3%. The receptor's source is a woman aged 18-30 years in good health and CMV-seronegative. The chain recombines TRBV5-4 with TRBJ1-1; unclear D gene. Sequencing was performed on PBMCs. CDR3 in DNA: TGTGCCAGCAGCTTATTTGGAGGGATGGGAGCTTTCTTT. It encodes CASSLFGGMGAFF.